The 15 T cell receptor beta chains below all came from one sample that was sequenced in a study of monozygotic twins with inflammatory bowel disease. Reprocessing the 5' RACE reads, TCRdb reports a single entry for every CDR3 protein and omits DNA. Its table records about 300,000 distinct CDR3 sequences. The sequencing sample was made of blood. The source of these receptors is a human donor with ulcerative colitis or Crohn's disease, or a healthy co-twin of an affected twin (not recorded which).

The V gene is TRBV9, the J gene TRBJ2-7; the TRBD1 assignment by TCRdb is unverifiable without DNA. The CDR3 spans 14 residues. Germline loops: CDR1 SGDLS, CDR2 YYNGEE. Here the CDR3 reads CASAWGQGEYEQYF.

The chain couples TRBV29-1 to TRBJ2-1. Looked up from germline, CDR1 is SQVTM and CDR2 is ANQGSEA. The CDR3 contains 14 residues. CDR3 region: CSVEGGDVRNEQFF.

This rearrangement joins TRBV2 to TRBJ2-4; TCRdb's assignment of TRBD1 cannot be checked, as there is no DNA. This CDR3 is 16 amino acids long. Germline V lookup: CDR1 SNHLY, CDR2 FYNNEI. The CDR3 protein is CASSEVRGIAKNIQYF. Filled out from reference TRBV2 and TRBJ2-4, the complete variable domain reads EPEVTQTPSHQVTQMGQEVILRCVPISNHLYFYWYRQILGQKVEFLVSFYNNEISEKSEIFDDQFSVERPDGSNFTLKIRSTKLEDSAMYFCASSEVRGIAKNIQYFGAGTRLSVL.

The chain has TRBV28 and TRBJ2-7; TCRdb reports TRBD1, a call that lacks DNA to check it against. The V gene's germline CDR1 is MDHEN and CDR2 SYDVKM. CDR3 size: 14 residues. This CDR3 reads CASSLNFRGGEQYF.

This chain's CDR3 is CAWREAGGHNEQFF. The V and J genes are TRBV30 and TRBJ2-1; TCRdb's assignment of TRBD2 cannot be checked, as there is no DNA. This CDR3 region has 14 residues. Germline V gene sequence: CDR1 GTSNPN, CDR2 SVGIG (reference sequence).

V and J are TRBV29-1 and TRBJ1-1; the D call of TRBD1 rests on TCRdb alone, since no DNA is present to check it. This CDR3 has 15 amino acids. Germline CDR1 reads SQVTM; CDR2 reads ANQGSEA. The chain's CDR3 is CSVRTGGSGNTEAFF.

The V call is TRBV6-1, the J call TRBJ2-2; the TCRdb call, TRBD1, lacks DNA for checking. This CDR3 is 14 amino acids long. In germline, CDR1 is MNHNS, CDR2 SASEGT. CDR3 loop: CASRRDPDTGELFF.

The CDR3 loop is CASSLKPDRPFQETQYF. The J gene is TRBJ2-5, the V gene TRBV5-1; TCRdb returns TRBD1, unconfirmable since there is no DNA. The CDR3 is 17 residues long. Germline V CDR1 and CDR2: SGHRS, YFSETQ.

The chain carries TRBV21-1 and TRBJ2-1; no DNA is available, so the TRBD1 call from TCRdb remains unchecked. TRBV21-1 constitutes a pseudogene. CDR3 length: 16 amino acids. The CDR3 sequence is CASSLFTPQGSGEQFF.

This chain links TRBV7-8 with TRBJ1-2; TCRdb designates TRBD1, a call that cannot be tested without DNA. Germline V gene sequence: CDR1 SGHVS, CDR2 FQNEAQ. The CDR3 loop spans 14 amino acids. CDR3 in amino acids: CASLGGPPSYGYTF.

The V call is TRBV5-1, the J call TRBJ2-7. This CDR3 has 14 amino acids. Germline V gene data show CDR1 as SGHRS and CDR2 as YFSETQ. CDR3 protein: CASSLAGHSYEQYF.

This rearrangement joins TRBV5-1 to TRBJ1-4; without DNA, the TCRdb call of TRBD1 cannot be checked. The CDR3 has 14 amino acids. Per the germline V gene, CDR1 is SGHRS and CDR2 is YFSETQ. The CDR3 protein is CASSLGTVGEKLFF. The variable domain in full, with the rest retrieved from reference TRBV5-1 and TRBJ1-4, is KAGVTQTPRYLIKTRGQQVTLSCSPISGHRSVSWYQQTPGQGLQFLFEYFSETQRNKGNFPGRFSGRQFSNSRSEMNVSTLELGDSALYLCASSLGTVGEKLFFGSGTQLSVL.

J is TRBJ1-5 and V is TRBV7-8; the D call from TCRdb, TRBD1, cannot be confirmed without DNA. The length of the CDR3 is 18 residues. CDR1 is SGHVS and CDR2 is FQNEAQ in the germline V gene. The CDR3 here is CASSKEGRGQGYNQPQHF.

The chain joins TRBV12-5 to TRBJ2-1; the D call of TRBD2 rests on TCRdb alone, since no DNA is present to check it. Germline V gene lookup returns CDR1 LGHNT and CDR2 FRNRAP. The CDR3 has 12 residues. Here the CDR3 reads CASGLVEGRQAF.

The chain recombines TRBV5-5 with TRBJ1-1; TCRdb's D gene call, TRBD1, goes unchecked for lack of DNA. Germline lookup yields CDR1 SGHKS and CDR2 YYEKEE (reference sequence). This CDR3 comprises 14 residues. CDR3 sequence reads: CASSLGTGGSLAFF.